Below, 7 T cell receptor beta chains from the same sample are listed, as sequenced in a study of T cell responses to AZD1222 COVID-19 vaccine. Clones were read by immunoSEQ multiplex PCR, and TCRdb kept only the in-frame ones, dropping some. The sample lists around 180,000 clones, 85% to 95% occurring once. The source material was peripheral blood, sampled on day 0 of AZD1222 vaccination. The receptors were gathered from an adult in good health.

The chain joins TRBV19 to TRBJ1-1, with D hard to call. The CDR3 loop spans 14 amino acids. CDR1 is LNHDA and CDR2 is SQIVND in the germline V gene (reference sequence). Between the trimmed V and J ends, which lost 7 bases and 4 bases, there was a span of 16 bases. CDR3 coding DNA: TGTGCCAGTACCCGTCGGGGTGGTGGCACTGAAGCTTTCTTT. As protein: CASTRRGGGTEAFF.

The chain has TRBV19 and TRBJ2-1, with D possibly being TRBD2 (6 bases). Germline V lookup: CDR1 LNHDA, CDR2 SQIVND (reference sequence). V dropped 2 bases and J dropped 7 bases, with 15 bases sitting between them. CDR3 length equals 15 residues. Here the CDR3 DNA reads TGTGCCAGTAGTATAAGGTTAGCGGTAGGAAATGAGCAGTTCTTC. Translation: CASSIRLAVGNEQFF.

The genes are TRBV15 and TRBJ1-6, with no clear D. The CDR3 runs 17 residues. Trimming cost V 1 base and J 0 bases, with 10 bases left between them. The germline V gene has CDR1 LNHNV and CDR2 YYDKDF (reference sequence). The CDR3 loop reads CATSRVSVSSYNSPLHF. CDR3 bases: TGTGCCACCAGCAGAGTTTCCGTTAGCTCCTATAATTCACCCCTCCACTTT.

This sequence joins TRBV6-4 and TRBJ1-1; the D is unclear. The CDR3 extends over 13 amino acids. Looked up from germline, CDR1 is MRHNA and CDR2 is SNTAGT. Trimming removed 4 bases from V and 2 bases from J, with 8 bases in between. DNA for the CDR3: TGTGCCAGCAGTGTTACCCCAAACACTGAAGCTTTCTTT. Translated: CASSVTPNTEAFF.

This clone has just one count. This sequence joins TRBV4-1 and TRBJ1-2; 11 bases match TRBD1. With V trimmed by 5 bases and J by 2 bases, 4 bases remained unmatched. The CDR3 runs 15 residues. Germline V CDR1 and CDR2: MGHRA, YSYEKL. The CDR3 is CASSNGQGANYGYTF. CDR3 bases: TGCGCCAGCAGCAATGGACAGGGGGCGAACTATGGCTACACCTTC.

The chain carries TRBV28 and TRBJ2-1; 9 nucleotides match TRBD2. The trim removed 1 base at V and 6 bases at J, leaving 7 bases unmatched. The CDR3 loop spans 16 amino acids. CDR1 and CDR2 from the germline V gene are MDHEN and SYDVKM. This CDR3 reads CASSLFATSGGNEQFF. The CDR3 DNA is TGTGCCAGCAGTTTATTTGCGACTAGCGGTGGCAATGAGCAGTTCTTC. Based on the CDR3 plus reference TRBV28 and TRBJ2-1, the full variable domain is DVKVTQSSRYLVKRTGEKVFLECVQDMDHENMFWYRQDPGLGLRLIYFSYDVKMKEKGDIPEGYSVSREKKERFSLILESASTNQTSMYLCASSLFATSGGNEQFFGPGTRLTVL.

The chain carries TRBV7-9 and TRBJ1-3; 7 bases map to TRBD1. The germline V gene encodes CDR1 SEHNR and CDR2 FQNEAQ (reference sequence). CDR3 length equals 14 residues. With 5 bases clipped from V and 4 bases from J, the junction kept 5 bases outside the gene matches. This CDR3 reads CASSLGGLGNTIYF. The CDR3 coding sequence is TGTGCCAGCAGCCTAGGGGGCCTCGGAAACACCATATATTTT.